Many counts were recorded for the clone carrying this TCR beta chain. The data were obtained in a study of Graves' ophthalmopathy and Graves' hyperthyroidism. With 2 bases removed from V and 2 bases from J, the gap between germline ends came to 10 bases. CDR1 is LNHDA and CDR2 is SQIVND in the germline V gene (reference sequence). The length of the CDR3 is 15 residues. From RNA, the CDR3 regions of TCR beta chains were amplified and sequenced. An opening RT-PCR round employed HTBI primers and preceded a second-round multiplex PCR. TCRdb recomputed calls from the multiplex PCR reads with MiXCR, one row per CDR3 protein. This sample has about 500,000 distinct CDR3 sequences, with approximately 37% found just once.

The chain has TRBV19 and TRBJ1-5; D is perhaps TRBD1 (5 bases). Sequenced: peripheral blood or thyroid tissue (not recorded which). The TCR comes from an adult man with Graves' hyperthyroidism. CDR3 bases: TGTGCCAGTAGTATAAGTGGGGGGGGCAATCAGCCCCAGCATTTT. This codes for CASSISGGGNQPQHF.